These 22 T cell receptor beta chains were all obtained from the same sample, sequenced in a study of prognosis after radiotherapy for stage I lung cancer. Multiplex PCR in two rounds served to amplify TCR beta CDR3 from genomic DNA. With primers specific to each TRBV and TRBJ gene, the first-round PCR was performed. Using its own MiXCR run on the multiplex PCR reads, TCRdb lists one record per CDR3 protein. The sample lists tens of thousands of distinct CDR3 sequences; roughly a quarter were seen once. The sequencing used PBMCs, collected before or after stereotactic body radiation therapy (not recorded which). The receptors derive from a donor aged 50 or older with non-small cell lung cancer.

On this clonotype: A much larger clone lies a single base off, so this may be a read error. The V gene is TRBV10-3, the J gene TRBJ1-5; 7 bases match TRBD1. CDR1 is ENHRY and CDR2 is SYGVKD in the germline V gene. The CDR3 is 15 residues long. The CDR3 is CAIQVDRASNQHQHF. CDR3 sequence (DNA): TGTGCCATCCAAGTAGACAGGGCGAGCAATCAGCACCAGCATTTT.

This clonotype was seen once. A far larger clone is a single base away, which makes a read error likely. CDR3 region: CASSSQGGQNNEQYF. CDR3 DNA sequence: TGTGCCAGCAGCAGCCAGGGCGGACAGAACAATGAGCAGTACTTC. The chain links TRBV11-3 to TRBJ2-7; D is possibly TRBD1 (6 bases). CDR3 length: 15 residues. The V gene's germline CDR1 is SGHNT and CDR2 YENEEA. The ends were cut back, 5 bases at V and 7 bases at J, with 21 bases in the middle. Filled out from reference TRBV11-3 and TRBJ2-7, the complete variable domain reads EAGVVQSPRYKIIEKKQPVAFWCNPISGHNTLYWYLQNLGQGPELLIRYENEEAVDDSQLPKDRFSAERLKGVDSTLKIQPAELGDSAVYLCASSSQGGQNNEQYFGPGTRLTVT.

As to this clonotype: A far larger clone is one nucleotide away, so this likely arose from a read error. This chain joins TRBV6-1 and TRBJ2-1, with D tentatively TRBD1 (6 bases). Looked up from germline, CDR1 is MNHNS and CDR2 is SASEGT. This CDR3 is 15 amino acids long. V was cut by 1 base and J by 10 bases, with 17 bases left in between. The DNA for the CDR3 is TGTGCCAGCAGTGAAGGTGTGGACAGCTCCTACGAGCAGTTCTTC. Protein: CASSEGVDSSYEQFF.

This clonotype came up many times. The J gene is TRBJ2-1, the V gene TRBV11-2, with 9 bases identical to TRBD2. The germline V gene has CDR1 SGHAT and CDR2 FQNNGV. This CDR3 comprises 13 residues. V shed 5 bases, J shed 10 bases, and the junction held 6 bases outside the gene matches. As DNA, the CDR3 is TGTGCCAGCAGCCGCCGGACTAGCGTCGAGCAGTTCTTC. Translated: CASSRRTSVEQFF. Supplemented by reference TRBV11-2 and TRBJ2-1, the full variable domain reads EAGVAQSPRYKIIEKRQSVAFWCNPISGHATLYWYQQILGQGPKLLIQFQNNGVVDDSQLPKDRFSAERLKGVDSTLKIQPAKLEDSAVYLCASSRRTSVEQFFGPGTRLTVL.

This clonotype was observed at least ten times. The CDR3 region has the DNA TGCAGTGCTAGAGTACGCTGGACAGAGCCCTACAATGAGCAGTTCTTC. This sequence encodes CSARVRWTEPYNEQFF. The rearrangement uses TRBV20-1 and TRBJ2-1; possible D gene TRBD1, 6 bases. CDR3 length equals 16 residues. Germline V gene sequence: CDR1 DFQATT, CDR2 SNEGSKA (reference sequence). Trimming stripped 1 base from V and 2 bases from J, with 15 bases between.

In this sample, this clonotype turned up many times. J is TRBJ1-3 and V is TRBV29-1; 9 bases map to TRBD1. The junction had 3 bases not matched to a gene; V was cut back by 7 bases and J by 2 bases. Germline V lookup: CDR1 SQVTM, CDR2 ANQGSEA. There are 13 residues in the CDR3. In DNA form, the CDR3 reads TGCAGCGCTCGGACAGGGGCTGGAAACACCATATATTTT. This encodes CSARTGAGNTIYF.

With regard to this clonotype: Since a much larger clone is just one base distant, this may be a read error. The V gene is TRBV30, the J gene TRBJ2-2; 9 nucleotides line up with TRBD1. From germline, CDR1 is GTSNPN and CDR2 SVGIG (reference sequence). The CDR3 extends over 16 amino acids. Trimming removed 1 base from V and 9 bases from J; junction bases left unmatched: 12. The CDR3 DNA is TGTGCCTGGAGTGCAGGGACAGGGAGTGGGACCCGGGAGCTGTTTTTT. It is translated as CAWSAGTGSGTRELFF.

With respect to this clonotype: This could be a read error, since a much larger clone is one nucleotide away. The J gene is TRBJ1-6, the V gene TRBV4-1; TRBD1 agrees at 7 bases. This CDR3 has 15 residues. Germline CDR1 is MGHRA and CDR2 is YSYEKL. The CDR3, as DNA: TGCGCCAGGAGCCACCTCGGGACAGCTTCTTCACCCCTCCACTTT. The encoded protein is CARSHLGTASSPLHF.

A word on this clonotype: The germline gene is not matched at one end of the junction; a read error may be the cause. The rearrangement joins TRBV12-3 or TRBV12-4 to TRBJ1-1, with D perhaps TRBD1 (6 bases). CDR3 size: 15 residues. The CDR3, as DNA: TGTGCCAGCAGTAAACCCTCGGGGGCGTGGACTGAAGCGTTCTTT. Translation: CASSKPSGAWTEAFF.

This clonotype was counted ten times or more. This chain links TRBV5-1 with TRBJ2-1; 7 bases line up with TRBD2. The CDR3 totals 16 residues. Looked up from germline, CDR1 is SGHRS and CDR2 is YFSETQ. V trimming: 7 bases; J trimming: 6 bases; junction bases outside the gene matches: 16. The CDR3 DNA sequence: TGCGCCAGCCACGCGGTGGGGTTCCCGGGGGGCAATGAGCAGTTCTTC. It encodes CASHAVGFPGGNEQFF.

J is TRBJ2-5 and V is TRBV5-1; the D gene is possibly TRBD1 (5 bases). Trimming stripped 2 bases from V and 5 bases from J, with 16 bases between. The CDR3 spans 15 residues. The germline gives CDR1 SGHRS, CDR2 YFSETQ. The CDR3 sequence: CASSLLVPGKETQYF. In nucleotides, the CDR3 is TGCGCCAGCAGCTTATTGGTACCAGGGAAGGAGACCCAGTACTTC.

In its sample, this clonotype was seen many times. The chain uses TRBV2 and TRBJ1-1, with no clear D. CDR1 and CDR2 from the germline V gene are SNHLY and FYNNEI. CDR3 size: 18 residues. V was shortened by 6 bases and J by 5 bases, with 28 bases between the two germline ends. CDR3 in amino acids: CASRIKRQMVWRETEAFF. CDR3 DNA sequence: TGTGCCAGCAGAATCAAACGCCAAATGGTTTGGAGGGAGACTGAAGCTTTCTTT.

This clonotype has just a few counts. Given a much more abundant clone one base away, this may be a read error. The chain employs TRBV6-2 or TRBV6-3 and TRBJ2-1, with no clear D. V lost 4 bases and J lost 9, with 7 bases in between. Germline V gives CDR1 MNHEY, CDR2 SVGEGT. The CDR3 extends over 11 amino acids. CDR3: CASSWGIEQFF. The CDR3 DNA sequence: TGTGCCAGCAGTTGGGGAATTGAGCAGTTCTTC.

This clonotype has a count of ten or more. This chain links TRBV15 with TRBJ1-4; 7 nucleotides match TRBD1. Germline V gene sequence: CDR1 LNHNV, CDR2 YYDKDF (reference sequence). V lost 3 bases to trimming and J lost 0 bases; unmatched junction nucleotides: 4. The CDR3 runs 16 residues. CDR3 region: CATSRGQQTTNEKLFF. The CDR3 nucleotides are TGTGCCACCAGCAGGGGACAGCAAACAACTAATGAAAAACTGTTTTTT.

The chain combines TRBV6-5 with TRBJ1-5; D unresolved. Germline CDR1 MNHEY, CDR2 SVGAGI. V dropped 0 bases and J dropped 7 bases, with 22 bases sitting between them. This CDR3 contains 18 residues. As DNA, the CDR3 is TGTGCCAGCAGTTACTCCATCCCCTCCAGGTGGCGCGGCCAGCCCCAGCATTTT. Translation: CASSYSIPSRWRGQPQHF.

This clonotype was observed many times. CDR3 DNA sequence: TGTGCCAGCAGCCGAAAGGCTGGGGCCAACGTCCTGACTTTC. As protein: CASSRKAGANVLTF. The V gene is TRBV3-1, the J gene TRBJ2-6; D remains ambiguous. Germline CDR1 and CDR2: LGHDT and YNNKEL (reference sequence). Trimming pared 4 bases from V and 2 bases from J, leaving 6 bases between. The CDR3 spans 14 residues.

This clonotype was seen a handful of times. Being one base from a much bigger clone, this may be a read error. The CDR3 loop is CASSSSIGQNYGYTF. CDR3 DNA sequence: TGTGCCAGCAGCTCCAGCATCGGACAGAACTATGGCTACACCTTC. The V gene is TRBV5-4, the J gene TRBJ1-2; maybe TRBD1 (6 bases). This CDR3 comprises 15 residues. Germline CDR1 and CDR2: SGHNT and YYREEE (reference sequence). V was clipped by 3 bases and J by 2 bases, with 14 bases between them.

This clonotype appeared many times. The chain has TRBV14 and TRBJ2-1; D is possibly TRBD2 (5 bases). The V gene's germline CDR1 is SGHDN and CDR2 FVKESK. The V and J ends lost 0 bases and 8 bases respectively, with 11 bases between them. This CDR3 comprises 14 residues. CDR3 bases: TGTGCCAGCAGCCAAGACCACGGGATCGATGAGCAGTTCTTC. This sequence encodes CASSQDHGIDEQFF.

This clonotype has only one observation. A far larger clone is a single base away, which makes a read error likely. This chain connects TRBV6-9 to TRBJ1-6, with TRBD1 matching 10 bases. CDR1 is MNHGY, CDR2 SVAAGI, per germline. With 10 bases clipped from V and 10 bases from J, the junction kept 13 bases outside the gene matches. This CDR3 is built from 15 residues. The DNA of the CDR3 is TGTGCCATCAGCCGGGGGGGGACAGGGGTATCACCCCTCCACTTT. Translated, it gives CAISRGGTGVSPLHF.

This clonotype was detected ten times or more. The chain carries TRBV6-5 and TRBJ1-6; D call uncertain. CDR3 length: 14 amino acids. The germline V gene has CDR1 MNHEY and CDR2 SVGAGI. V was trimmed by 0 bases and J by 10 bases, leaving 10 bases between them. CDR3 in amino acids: CASSYSNTYSPLHF. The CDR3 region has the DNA TGTGCCAGCAGTTACTCGAATACCTACTCACCCCTCCACTTT.

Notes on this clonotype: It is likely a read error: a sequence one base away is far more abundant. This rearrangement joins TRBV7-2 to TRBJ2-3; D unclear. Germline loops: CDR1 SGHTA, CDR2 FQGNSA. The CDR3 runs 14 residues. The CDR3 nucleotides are TGTGCCAGCAGCTACCATGGGATTGCAGATAAGCAGTATTTT. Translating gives CASSYHGIADKQYF.

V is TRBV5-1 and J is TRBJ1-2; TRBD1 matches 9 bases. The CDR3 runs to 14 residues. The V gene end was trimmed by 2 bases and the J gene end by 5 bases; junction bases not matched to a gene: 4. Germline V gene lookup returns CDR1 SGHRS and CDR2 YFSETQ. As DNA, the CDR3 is TGCGCCAGCAGCTTAGGACAGGGGTTATATGGCTACACCTTC. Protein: CASSLGQGLYGYTF.